This is a list of T cell receptor beta chains from one sample in a study of T cells after yellow fever vaccination. MiXCR, applied by TCRdb to the 5' RACE reads, yields one record per CDR3 protein. The sample carries hundreds of thousands of distinct CDR3 sequences, 13% recorded once. Sequencing was performed on PBMCs, taken on the day of the yellow fever booster vaccination. These receptors originate from a man aged 25-45 years who received the YFV17D yellow fever vaccine. Each CDR3 is given with its conserved first and last residue. A D gene is named only where the DNA matches it firmly. Only part of the rows carry a size: once, few, many, or a class if the clone is expanded.

d_call: TRBD2; clone_size: NA; j_call: TRBJ2-3; v_call: TRBV9; cdr3_aa: CASSVGLAGVYTQYF; cdr3_nt: TGTGCCAGCAGCGTAGGACTAGCGGGAGTGTATACGCAGTATTTT
d_call: NA; clone_size: NA; j_call: TRBJ2-7; v_call: TRBV5-1; cdr3_aa: CASSLPTSRTLAYEQYF; cdr3_nt: TGCGCCAGCAGCCTCCCGACATCCCGGACTCTGGCCTACGAGCAGTACTTC
d_call: NA; clone_size: few; j_call: TRBJ2-1; v_call: TRBV20-1; cdr3_aa: CSARETTRNEQFF; cdr3_nt: TGCAGTGCTAGGGAGACTACCCGCAATGAGCAGTTCTTC
d_call: NA; clone_size: NA; j_call: TRBJ2-7; v_call: TRBV11-2; cdr3_aa: CASSATQEEQYF; cdr3_nt: TGTGCCAGCAGCGCTACGCAGGAAGAGCAGTACTTC
d_call: TRBD2; clone_size: NA; j_call: TRBJ2-1; v_call: TRBV14; cdr3_aa: CASTFTSGNYNEQFF; cdr3_nt: TGTGCCAGCACCTTTACAAGCGGGAACTACAATGAGCAGTTCTTC
d_call: NA; clone_size: few; j_call: TRBJ2-7; v_call: TRBV29-1; cdr3_aa: CSVEDPGKYEQYF; cdr3_nt: TGCAGCGTTGAAGATCCAGGGAAATACGAGCAGTACTTC
d_call: NA; clone_size: few; j_call: TRBJ2-7; v_call: TRBV20-1; cdr3_aa: CSARDFPYEQYF; cdr3_nt: TGCAGTGCTAGGGACTTTCCCTACGAGCAGTACTTC
d_call: TRBD1; clone_size: few; j_call: TRBJ2-7; v_call: TRBV19; cdr3_aa: CASSIGGTGSEQYF; cdr3_nt: TGTGCCAGTAGTATTGGGGGGACAGGGTCCGAGCAGTACTTC
d_call: TRBD2; clone_size: NA; j_call: TRBJ2-1; v_call: TRBV20-1; cdr3_aa: CSARDAGSGRINEQFF; cdr3_nt: TGCAGTGCTAGAGATGCGGGGAGCGGGAGGATTAATGAGCAGTTCTTC
d_call: NA; clone_size: NA; j_call: TRBJ2-3; v_call: TRBV20-1; cdr3_aa: CSARVQGPDTQYF; cdr3_nt: TGCAGTGCTAGAGTGCAGGGTCCAGATACGCAGTATTTT
d_call: NA; clone_size: NA; j_call: TRBJ2-1; v_call: TRBV6-2/TRBV6-3; cdr3_aa: CASSSRLAGEQFF; cdr3_nt: TGTGCCAGCAGTTCTCGCTTGGCGGGAGAGCAGTTCTTC
d_call: TRBD2; clone_size: NA; j_call: TRBJ2-1; v_call: TRBV6-5; cdr3_aa: CASSWTPSGSPYNEQFF; cdr3_nt: TGTGCCAGCAGTTGGACCCCTAGCGGGAGTCCCTACAATGAGCAGTTCTTC
d_call: TRBD2; clone_size: NA; j_call: TRBJ2-3; v_call: TRBV27; cdr3_aa: CASNLAGPGADTQYF; cdr3_nt: TGTGCCAGCAACTTAGCGGGGCCCGGAGCAGATACGCAGTATTTT
d_call: NA; clone_size: NA; j_call: TRBJ1-1; v_call: TRBV5-1; cdr3_aa: CASSLSRGGLEAFF; cdr3_nt: TGCGCCAGCAGCTTGAGCCGCGGGGGGTTAGAAGCTTTCTTT
d_call: TRBD1; clone_size: many; j_call: TRBJ1-5; v_call: TRBV29-1; cdr3_aa: CSVGQGLNQPQHF; cdr3_nt: TGCAGCGTCGGACAGGGTCTTAATCAGCCCCAGCATTTT
d_call: TRBD2; clone_size: NA; j_call: TRBJ2-5; v_call: TRBV12-3/TRBV12-4; cdr3_aa: CASRFSGSPETQYF; cdr3_nt: TGTGCCAGCAGGTTTAGCGGGAGTCCAGAGACCCAGTACTTC
d_call: TRBD1; clone_size: NA; j_call: TRBJ1-5; v_call: TRBV20-1; cdr3_aa: CSARGWGQPQHF; cdr3_nt: TGCAGTGCCAGGGGGTGGGGTCAGCCCCAGCATTTT